This T cell receptor (beta chain) stems from a study of shared clonotypes between healthy human individuals. The naive CD8 fraction comprised CD45RO-negative cells positively selected for CCR7 and excluded terminally differentiated effector memory CD45RA+ cells. As for this clone: Antigen unknown.

Study findings and constraints: Memory subsets had estimated richness that was generally smaller than that of naive subsets.

It was at deep level that the assay was run. Profiling relied on immunoSEQ multiplex PCR, and the TCRdb table lists in-frame clones only, not all of them. Of about 2 million clones in the sample, roughly 95% were seen once. CDR3 length: 16 amino acids. Germline CDR1 LGHNA, CDR2 YSLEER. V lost 0 bases to trimming and J lost 7 bases; unmatched junction nucleotides: 5. Sequencing input: naive CD8+ T cells sorted from blood. The rearrangement joins TRBV4-3 to TRBJ2-1; TRBD2 aligns across 11 bases. The source is a man younger than 35 in good health. The CDR3 here is CASSQDLSGRGNEQFF. As DNA, the CDR3 is TGCGCCAGCAGCCAAGATCTTAGCGGGAGGGGGAATGAGCAGTTCTTC.